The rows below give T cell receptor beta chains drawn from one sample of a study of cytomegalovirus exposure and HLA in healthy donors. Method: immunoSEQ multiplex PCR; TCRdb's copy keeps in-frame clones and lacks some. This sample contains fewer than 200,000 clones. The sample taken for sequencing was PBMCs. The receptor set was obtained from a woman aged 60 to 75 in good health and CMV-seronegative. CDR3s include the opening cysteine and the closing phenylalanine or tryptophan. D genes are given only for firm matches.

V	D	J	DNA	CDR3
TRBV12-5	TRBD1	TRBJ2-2	TGTGCTAGTGGTTTCCTCTCAGGGGGCACCGGGGAGCTGTTTTTT	CASGFLSGGTGELFF
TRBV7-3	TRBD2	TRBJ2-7	TGTGCCAGCAGACCAGCTAGCGGGAGTGGGGAGCAGTACTTC	CASRPASGSGEQYF
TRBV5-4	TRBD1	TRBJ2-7	TGTGCCAGCAGCTTGGCCAACAGGGGGAACTACGAGCAGTACTTC	CASSLANRGNYEQYF
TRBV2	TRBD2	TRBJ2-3	TGTGCCAGCAGCACCGGGACTAGAACAGATACGCAGTATTTT	CASSTGTRTDTQYF
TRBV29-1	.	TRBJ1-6	TGCAGCGTGAGGGGGGGCGTTAATTCACCCCTCCACTTT	CSVRGGVNSPLHF
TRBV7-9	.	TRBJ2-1	TGTGCCAGCAGCTTTTGGGCGGGAAACAATGAGCAGTTCTTC	CASSFWAGNNEQFF
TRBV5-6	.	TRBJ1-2	TGTGCCAGCAGCCGCGGCTATGGCTACACCTTC	CASSRGYGYTF
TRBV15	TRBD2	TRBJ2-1	TGTGCCACCAGCCCGCGACTAGCGGGAGGCCCCGGCAATGAGCAGTTCTTC	CATSPRLAGGPGNEQFF
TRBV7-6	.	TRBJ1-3	TGTGCCAGCAGCCGACAAGACTCTGGAAACACCATATATTTT	CASSRQDSGNTIYF
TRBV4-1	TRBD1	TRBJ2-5	TGCGCCAGCAGCCCCAAGACAGGGGGCTACAACCAAGAGACCCAGTACTTC	CASSPKTGGYNQETQYF
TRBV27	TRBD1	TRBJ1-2	TGTGCCAGCAGTTGGAGGACAGGGAACTATGGCTACACCTTC	CASSWRTGNYGYTF
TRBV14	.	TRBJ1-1	TGTGCCAGCAGCCAAGTTTTATTCACTGAAGCTTTCTTT	CASSQVLFTEAFF
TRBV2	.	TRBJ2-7	TGTGCCGGGGGGAGACATAAGCGGGCAAAGGGCGAGCAGTACTTC	CAGGRHKRAKGEQYF
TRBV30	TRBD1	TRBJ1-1	TGTGCCTGGAGTGCGGGGACAGGGGAAGCTTTCTTT	CAWSAGTGEAFF
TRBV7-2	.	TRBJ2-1	TGTGCCAGCAGCCTCGGAGTAGCGCTCAATGAGCAGTTCTTC	CASSLGVALNEQFF
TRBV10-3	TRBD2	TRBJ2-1	TGTGCCATCAGTGAGAGGTCGGGAGGGATATTCAGCTCCTACAATGAGCAGTTCTTC	CAISERSGGIFSSYNEQFF
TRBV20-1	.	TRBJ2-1	TGCAGTGCTAGACGCTACAATGAGCAGTTCTTC	CSARRYNEQFF
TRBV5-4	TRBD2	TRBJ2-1	TGTGCCAGCAGCTCGGTCCGGGAGGGCCTGAATGAGCAGTTCTTC	CASSSVREGLNEQFF
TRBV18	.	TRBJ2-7	TGTGCCAGCAAGAACCAGGGACAAACCTACGAGCAGTACTTC	CASKNQGQTYEQYF
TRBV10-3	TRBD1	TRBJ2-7	TGTGCCATCAGTGAGTCGAGGACAGGGGAACCCTACGAGCAGTACTTC	CAISESRTGEPYEQYF
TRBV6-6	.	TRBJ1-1	TGTGCCAGCAGCCCCCTTCTCACTGAAGCTTTCTTT	CASSPLLTEAFF
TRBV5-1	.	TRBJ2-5	TGCGCCAGCAGCTTGGTACAGGGAGAGACCCAGTACTTC	CASSLVQGETQYF
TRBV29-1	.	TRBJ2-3	TGCAGCTCCCAGAGGGGGGGCTTCACAGATACGCAGTATTTT	CSSQRGGFTDTQYF
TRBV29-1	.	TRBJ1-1	TGCAGCGTTGCCCGGACTGAACGCACTGAAGCTTTCTTT	CSVARTERTEAFF